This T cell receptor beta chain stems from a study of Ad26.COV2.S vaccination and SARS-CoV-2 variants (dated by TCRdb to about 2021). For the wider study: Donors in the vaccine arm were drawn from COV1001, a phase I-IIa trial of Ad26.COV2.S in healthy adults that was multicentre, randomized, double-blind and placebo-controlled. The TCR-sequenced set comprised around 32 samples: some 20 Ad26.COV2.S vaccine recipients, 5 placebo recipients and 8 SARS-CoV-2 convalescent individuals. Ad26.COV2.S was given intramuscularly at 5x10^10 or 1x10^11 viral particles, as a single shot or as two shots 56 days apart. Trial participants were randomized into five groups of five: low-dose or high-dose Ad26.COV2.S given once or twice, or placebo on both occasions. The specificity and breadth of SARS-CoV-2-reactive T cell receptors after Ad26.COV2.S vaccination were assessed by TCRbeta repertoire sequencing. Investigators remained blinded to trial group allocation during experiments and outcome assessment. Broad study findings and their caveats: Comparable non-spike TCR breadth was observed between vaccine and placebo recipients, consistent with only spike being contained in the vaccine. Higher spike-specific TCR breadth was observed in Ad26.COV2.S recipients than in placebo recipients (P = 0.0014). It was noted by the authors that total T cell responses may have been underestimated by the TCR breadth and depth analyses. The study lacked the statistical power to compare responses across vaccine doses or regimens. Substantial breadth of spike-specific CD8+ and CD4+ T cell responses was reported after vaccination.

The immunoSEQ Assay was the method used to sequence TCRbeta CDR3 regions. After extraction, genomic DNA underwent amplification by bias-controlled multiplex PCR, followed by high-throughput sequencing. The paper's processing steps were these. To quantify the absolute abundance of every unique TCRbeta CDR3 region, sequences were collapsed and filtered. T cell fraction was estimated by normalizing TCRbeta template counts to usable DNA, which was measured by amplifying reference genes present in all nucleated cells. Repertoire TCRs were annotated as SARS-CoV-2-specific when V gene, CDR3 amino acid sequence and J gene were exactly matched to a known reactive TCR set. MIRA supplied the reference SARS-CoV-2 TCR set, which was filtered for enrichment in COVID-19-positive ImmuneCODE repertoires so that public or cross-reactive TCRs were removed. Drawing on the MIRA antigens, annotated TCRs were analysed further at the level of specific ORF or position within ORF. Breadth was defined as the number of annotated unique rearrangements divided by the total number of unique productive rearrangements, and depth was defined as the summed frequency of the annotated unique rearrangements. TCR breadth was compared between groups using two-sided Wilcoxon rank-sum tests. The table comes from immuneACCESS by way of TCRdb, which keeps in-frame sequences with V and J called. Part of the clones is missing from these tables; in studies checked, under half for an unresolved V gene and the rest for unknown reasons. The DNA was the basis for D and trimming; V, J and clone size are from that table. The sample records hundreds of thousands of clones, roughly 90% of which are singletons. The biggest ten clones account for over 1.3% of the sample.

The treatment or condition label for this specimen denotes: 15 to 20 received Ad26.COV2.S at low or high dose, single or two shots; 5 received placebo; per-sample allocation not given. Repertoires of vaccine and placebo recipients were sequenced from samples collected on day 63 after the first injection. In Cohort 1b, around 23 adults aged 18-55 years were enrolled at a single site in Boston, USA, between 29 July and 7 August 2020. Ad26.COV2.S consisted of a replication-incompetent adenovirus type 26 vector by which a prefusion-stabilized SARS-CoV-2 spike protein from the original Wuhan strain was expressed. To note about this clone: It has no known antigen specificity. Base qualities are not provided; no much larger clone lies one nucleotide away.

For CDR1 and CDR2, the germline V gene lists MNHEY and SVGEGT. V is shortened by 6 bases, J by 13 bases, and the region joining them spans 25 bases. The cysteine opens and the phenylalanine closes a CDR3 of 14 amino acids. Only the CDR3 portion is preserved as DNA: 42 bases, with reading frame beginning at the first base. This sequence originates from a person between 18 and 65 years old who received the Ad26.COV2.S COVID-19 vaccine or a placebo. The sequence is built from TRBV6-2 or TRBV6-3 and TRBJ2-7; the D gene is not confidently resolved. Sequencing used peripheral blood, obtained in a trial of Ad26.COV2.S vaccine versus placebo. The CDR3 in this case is CASSLRTGFTSSYF. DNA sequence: TGTGCCAGCAGCCTACGAACCGGCTTTACGAGTTCTTACTTC.